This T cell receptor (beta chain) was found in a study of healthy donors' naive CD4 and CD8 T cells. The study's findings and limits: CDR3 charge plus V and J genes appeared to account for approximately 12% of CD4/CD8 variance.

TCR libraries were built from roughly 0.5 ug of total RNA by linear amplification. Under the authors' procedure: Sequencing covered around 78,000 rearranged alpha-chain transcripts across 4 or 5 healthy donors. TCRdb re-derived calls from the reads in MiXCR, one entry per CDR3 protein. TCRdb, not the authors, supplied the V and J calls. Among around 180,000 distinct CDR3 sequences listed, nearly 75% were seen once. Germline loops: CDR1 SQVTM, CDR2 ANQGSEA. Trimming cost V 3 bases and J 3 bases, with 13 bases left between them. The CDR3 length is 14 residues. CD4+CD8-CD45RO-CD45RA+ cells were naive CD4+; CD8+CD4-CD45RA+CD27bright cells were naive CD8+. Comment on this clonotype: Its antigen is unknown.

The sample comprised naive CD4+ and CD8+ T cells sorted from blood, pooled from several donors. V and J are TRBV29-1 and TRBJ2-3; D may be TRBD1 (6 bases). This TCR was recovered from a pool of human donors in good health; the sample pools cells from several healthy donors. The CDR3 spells CSVDVRGRTDTQYF. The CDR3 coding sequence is TGCAGCGTTGATGTCAGGGGAAGAACAGATACGCAGTATTTT.